This record concerns one TCR beta chain sequence. Its antigen remains unknown. This record belongs to a study of T cell responses to AZD1222 COVID-19 vaccine. Overall study findings and caveats: Across spike, vaccine-associated CD4 TCRs were found, dominant at 160-218 and 743-854. Donors were largely white British and mainly female; clonal diversity was possibly underestimated. The reported proportion of spike-specific TCRs targeting unmutated variant regions was nearly half. Increased Spike-specific TCR breadth and depth were observed after two AZD1222 doses.

CDR1 is ENHRY and CDR2 is SYGVKD in the germline V gene. J was trimmed by 4 bases and V by 6 bases; bases with no gene match: 8. The CDR3 runs to 15 residues. The assay was immunoSEQ multiplex PCR, and TCRdb's table has in-frame clones only and misses some. The data contain around 100,000 clones, 80% to 90% of them singletons. The material was peripheral blood, obtained on day 0 of AZD1222 vaccination. The TCR comes from an adult in good health. The chain is built from TRBV10-3 and TRBJ2-5; TRBD1 matches at 10 bases. The CDR3 reads CAISTDRGIGETQYF. The CDR3 DNA follows: TGTGCCATCAGCACGGACAGGGGGATAGGAGAGACCCAGTACTTC.